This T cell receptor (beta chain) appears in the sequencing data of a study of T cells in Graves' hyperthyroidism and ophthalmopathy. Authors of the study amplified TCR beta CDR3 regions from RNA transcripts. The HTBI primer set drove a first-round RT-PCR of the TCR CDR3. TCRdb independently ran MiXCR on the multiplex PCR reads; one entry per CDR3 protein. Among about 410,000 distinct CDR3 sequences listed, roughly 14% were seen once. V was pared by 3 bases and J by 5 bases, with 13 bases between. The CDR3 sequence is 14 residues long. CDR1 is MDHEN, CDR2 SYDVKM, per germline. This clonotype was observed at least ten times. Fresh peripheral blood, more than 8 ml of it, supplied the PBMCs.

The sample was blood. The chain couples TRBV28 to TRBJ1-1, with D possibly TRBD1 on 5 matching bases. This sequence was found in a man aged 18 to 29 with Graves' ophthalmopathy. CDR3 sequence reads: CASSLEQGGTEAFF. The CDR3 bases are TGTGCCAGCAGTTTGGAGCAGGGAGGAACTGAAGCTTTCTTT.